This TCR beta chain stems from a study of CD8+ T cells in alopecia areata. Reverse transcribed after extraction, RNA yielded cDNA as the sequencing template. TCRdb's copy holds only in-frame clones and misses some; the assay was immunoSEQ multiplex PCR. Of around 97,000 clones in the sample, 80% to 90% were seen once. This CDR3 spans 15 amino acids. Germline CDR1 reads SGHNT; CDR2 reads YYREEE (reference sequence). J lost 2 bases, V lost 4 bases, and 6 bases had no gene match. Treatment in this sample: oral pan-JAK inhibitor, 5-10 mg twice daily. This clonotype originated in a human donor with alopecia areata. Source: CD8+ T cells sorted from blood, taken at approximately week 30, from a patient treated with tofacitinib. The J gene is TRBJ2-3, the V gene TRBV5-4, with TRBD2 identical over 8 bases. This CDR3 is CASSPLAAPTDTQYF. For the CDR3, the DNA is TGTGCCAGCAGCCCACTAGCGGCCCCCACAGATACGCAGTATTTT.